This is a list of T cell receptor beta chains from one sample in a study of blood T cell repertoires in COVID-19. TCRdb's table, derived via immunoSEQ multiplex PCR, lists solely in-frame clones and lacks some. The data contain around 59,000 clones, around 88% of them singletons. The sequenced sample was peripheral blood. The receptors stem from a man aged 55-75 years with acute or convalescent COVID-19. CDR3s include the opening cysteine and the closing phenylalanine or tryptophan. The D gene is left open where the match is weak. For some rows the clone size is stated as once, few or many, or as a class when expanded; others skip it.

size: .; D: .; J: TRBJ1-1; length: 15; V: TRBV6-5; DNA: TGTGCCAGCAGAACCTTCCCCGACAGAGACACTGAAGCTTTCTTT; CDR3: CASRTFPDRDTEAFF
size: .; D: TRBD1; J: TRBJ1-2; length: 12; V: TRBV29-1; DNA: TGCAGCGGGGGACAGGGGGCCTATGGCTACACCTTC; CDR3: CSGGQGAYGYTF
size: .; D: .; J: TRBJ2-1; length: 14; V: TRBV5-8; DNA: TGTGCCAGCAGCAACCGGGTCCAAGGTCATGAGCAGTTCTTC; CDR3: CASSNRVQGHEQFF
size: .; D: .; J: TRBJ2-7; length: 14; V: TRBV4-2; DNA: TGTGCCAGCAGCCAGTGGACTACTTCCTACGAGCAGTACTTC; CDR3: CASSQWTTSYEQYF
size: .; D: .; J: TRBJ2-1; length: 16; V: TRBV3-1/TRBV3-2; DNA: TGTGCCAGCAGCCCGCCGACCGGGAGCTCCTACAATGAGCAGTTCTTC; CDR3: CASSPPTGSSYNEQFF
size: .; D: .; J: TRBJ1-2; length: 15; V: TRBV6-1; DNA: TGTGCCAGCAGTGAAGCGCACACAGGGAACTATGGCTACACCTTC; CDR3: CASSEAHTGNYGYTF
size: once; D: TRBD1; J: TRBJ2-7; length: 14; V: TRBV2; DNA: TGTGCCAGCACCAGGGGGTCCTCCACGTACGAGCAGTACTTC; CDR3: CASTRGSSTYEQYF
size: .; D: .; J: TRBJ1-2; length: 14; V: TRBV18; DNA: TGTGCCAGCTCACCTGACAGGAACTACTATGGCTACACCTTC; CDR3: CASSPDRNYYGYTF
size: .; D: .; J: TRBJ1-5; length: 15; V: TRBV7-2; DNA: TGTGCCAGCAGCTTAGATACAGATAGCAATCAGCCCCAGCATTTT; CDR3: CASSLDTDSNQPQHF
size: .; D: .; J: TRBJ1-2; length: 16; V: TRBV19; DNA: TGTGCCAGTAGTCCGTACCTAGGGGATTCCAGCTATGGCTACACCTTC; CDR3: CASSPYLGDSSYGYTF
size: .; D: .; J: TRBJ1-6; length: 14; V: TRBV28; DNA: TGTGCCAGCAGTTCGCCGGGCTATAATTCACCCCTCCACTTT; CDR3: CASSSPGYNSPLHF
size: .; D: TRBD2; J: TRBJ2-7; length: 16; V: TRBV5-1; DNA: TGCGCCAGCAGCTTGGTATCTAGCGGGAGCTCCTACGAGCAGTACTTC; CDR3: CASSLVSSGSSYEQYF
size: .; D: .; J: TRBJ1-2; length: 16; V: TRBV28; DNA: TGTGCCAGCAGTTTAGGGGGGGGCAGGTTCCTCTATGGCTACACCTTC; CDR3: CASSLGGGRFLYGYTF
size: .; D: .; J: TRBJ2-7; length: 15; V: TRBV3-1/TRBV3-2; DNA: TGTGCCAGCAGCCGCGGGACTCCTAATCACTACGAGCAGTACTTC; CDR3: CASSRGTPNHYEQYF
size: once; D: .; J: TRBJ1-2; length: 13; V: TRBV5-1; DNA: TGCGCCAGCAGCACCACAGGGTTGGGTGGCTACACCTTC; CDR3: CASSTTGLGGYTF
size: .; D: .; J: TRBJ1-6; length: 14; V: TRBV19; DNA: TGTGCCAGTACTGTAACGGGCGGGAATTCACCCCTCCACTTT; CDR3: CASTVTGGNSPLHF
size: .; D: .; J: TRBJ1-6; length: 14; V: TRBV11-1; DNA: TGTGCCAGCAGCTTCCAGGGTCTTGATTCACCCCTCCACTTT; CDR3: CASSFQGLDSPLHF